The 25 T cell receptor beta chains below were found in one sample sequenced in a study of response to subunit inactivated influenza vaccine. MiXCR, applied by TCRdb to the RT-PCR reads, yields one record per CDR3 protein. The sample records 650,000 or so distinct CDR3 sequences, 12% to 15% being singletons. Sequences were derived from PBMCs from blood, sampled 14 days before vaccination. All receptors derive from a man between 45 and 60 years old who received an inactivated influenza vaccine.

The chain carries TRBV4-1 and TRBJ1-5; the D gene is possibly TRBD1 (5 bases). Germline V lookup: CDR1 MGHRA, CDR2 YSYEKL. The CDR3 totals 14 residues. Trimming left V 2 bases short and J 2 bases short, with 7 bases between. CDR3 in DNA: TGCGCCAGCAGCCAACAGGGCGGCAATCAGCCCCAGCATTTT. Translating it yields CASSQQGGNQPQHF.

J is TRBJ1-1 and V is TRBV20-1; tentatively, D is TRBD1 (5 bases). The CDR3 loop spans 13 amino acids. The germline CDR1 and CDR2 sequences are DFQATT and SNEGSKA (reference sequence). V dropped 3 bases and J dropped 4 bases, with 12 bases sitting between them. In DNA form, the CDR3 reads TGCAGTGCTAGCAAACCGGGGACCACTGAAGCTTTCTTT. It is translated as CSASKPGTTEAFF.

The chain couples TRBV9 to TRBJ2-2; the D is unclear. CDR3 size: 11 residues. Germline V gene data show CDR1 as SGDLS and CDR2 as YYNGEE. V lost 3 bases and J lost 6, with 3 bases in between. The CDR3 region is CASSDPGELFF. In nucleotides, the CDR3 is TGTGCCAGCAGCGACCCCGGGGAGCTGTTTTTT.

A few counts support this clonotype. The chain is built from TRBV27 and TRBJ1-5; D remains ambiguous. Deletions cut 6 bases from V and 0 bases from J, with 18 bases between. The CDR3 runs 17 residues. Germline CDR1 reads MNHEY; CDR2 reads SMNVEV (reference sequence). CDR3 coding DNA: TGTGCCAGCAGCCCTTGGGGAGGTGGAGGTAGCAATCAGCCCCAGCATTTT. As protein: CASSPWGGGGSNQPQHF.

This rearrangement joins TRBV18 to TRBJ2-1; D may correspond to TRBD1 or TRBD2 (5 bases each). Germline CDR1 and CDR2: KGHSH and LQKENI. The CDR3 is made up of 15 amino acids. The V and J ends lost 1 base and 5 bases respectively, with 12 bases between them. The CDR3 coding sequence is TGTGCCAGCTCACCACGGGGGAGTATGAACAATGAGCAGTTCTTC. Translation: CASSPRGSMNNEQFF.

This chain uses TRBV29-1 with TRBJ2-3; D remains unclear. Trimming left V 4 bases short and J 3 bases short, with 11 bases between. There are 13 residues in the CDR3. Germline V gene sequence: CDR1 SQVTM, CDR2 ANQGSEA. The CDR3 here is CSVAPTLTDTQYF. The CDR3 DNA reads as TGCAGCGTTGCACCCACCCTTACAGATACGCAGTATTTT.

V gene TRBV12-3 or TRBV12-4 combines with J gene TRBJ2-2; TRBD2 aligns across 7 bases. V shed 1 base and J 7 bases; nucleotides not matched to a gene: 6. The CDR3 is made up of 15 amino acids. CDR3 DNA sequence: TGTGCCAGCAGTTTAGTCCCGGGGGAGGGCGGGGAGCTGTTTTTT. Translation gives CASSLVPGEGGELFF.

This clonotype was found a few times. The chain couples TRBV4-3 to TRBJ1-6, with 7 bases aligning to TRBD1. This CDR3 comprises 15 residues. From germline, CDR1 is LGHNA and CDR2 YSLEER. The J segment lost 9 bases and the V segment lost 3 bases, leaving 8 bases of the junction unmatched. The CDR3 loop is CASSQNGQASSPLHF. In nucleotides, the CDR3 is TGCGCCAGCAGCCAGAACGGACAGGCTAGTTCACCCCTCCACTTT.

V is TRBV4-3 and J is TRBJ1-5; D remains unclear. This CDR3 has 15 amino acids. Germline loops: CDR1 LGHNA, CDR2 YSLEER. Between the trimmed V and J ends, which lost 0 bases and 3 bases, there was a span of 9 bases. The CDR3 DNA sequence: TGCGCCAGCAGCCAAGACCCACTGAACAATCAGCCCCAGCATTTT. As protein: CASSQDPLNNQPQHF.

A few counts support this clonotype. The CDR3 protein is CASSLSSGTYNEQFF. CDR3 coding DNA: TGTGCCAGCAGTTTATCTAGCGGCACCTACAATGAGCAGTTCTTC. This chain links TRBV12-3 or TRBV12-4 with TRBJ2-1; 7 nucleotides align to TRBD2. The CDR3 sequence is 15 residues long. The V segment lost 2 bases and the J segment 2 bases; nucleotides outside the gene matches: 3.

Many counts were recorded for this clonotype. The chain carries TRBV6-2 or TRBV6-3 and TRBJ2-3, with 11 nucleotides matching TRBD1. Looked up from germline, CDR1 is MNHEY and CDR2 is SVGEGT. V was clipped by 6 bases and J by 5 bases; unmatched bases: 4. The CDR3 is made up of 14 amino acids. The CDR3, as DNA: TGTGCCAGCAGGGACAGGGGGCGGGAAGATACGCAGTATTTT. As protein: CASRDRGREDTQYF.

This clonotype appeared a few times. This sequence joins TRBV3-1 and TRBJ1-6; 8 nucleotides align to TRBD1. J gave up 7 bases and V 5 bases, and 10 bases lay outside the gene matches. From germline, CDR1 is LGHDT and CDR2 YNNKEL (reference sequence). The length of the CDR3 is 16 residues. As DNA, the CDR3 is TGTGCCAGCAGCTTGGGTTTGACAGGGGTAAATTCACCCCTCCACTTT. It encodes CASSLGLTGVNSPLHF.

This clonotype came up many times. V usage is TRBV28 and J usage is TRBJ2-3; the match to TRBD2 covers 13 bases. Germline CDR1 reads MDHEN; CDR2 reads SYDVKM. V was clipped by 6 bases and J by 0 bases; unmatched bases: 6. The CDR3 consists of 17 residues. CDR3 sequence reads: CASRPLAGGGSTDTQYF. The CDR3 DNA follows: TGTGCCAGCAGACCACTAGCGGGGGGGGGGAGCACAGATACGCAGTATTTT.

The chain recombines TRBV20-1 with TRBJ2-5, with D tentatively TRBD2 (5 bases). The V end lost 0 bases, the J end lost 2 bases, and 13 bases lay between the germline ends. Germline V gives CDR1 DFQATT, CDR2 SNEGSKA (reference sequence). The CDR3 extends over 15 amino acids. The CDR3 DNA reads as TGCAGTGCTAGAGATTATGAAGCGGTACAAGAGACCCAGTACTTC. Translating gives CSARDYEAVQETQYF.

This clonotype was seen just once. This chain uses TRBV7-2 with TRBJ2-3; no firm D call. Germline values: CDR1 SGHTA, CDR2 FQGNSA. This CDR3 contains 13 residues. V gave up 5 bases and J gave up 8 bases, with 14 bases separating them. CDR3 residues: CASSPAPRGTQYF. CDR3 DNA: TGTGCCAGCAGCCCTGCCCCCCGAGGTACGCAGTATTTT.

This clonotype came up a few times. The V and J genes are TRBV2 and TRBJ2-3; D not resolved. Trimming shortened V by 1 base and J by 0 bases, and 8 bases separated the two germline ends. Germline V gene data show CDR1 as SNHLY and CDR2 as FYNNEI. The CDR3 is 15 residues long. CDR3 bases: TGTGCCAGCAGTGAAGGGGCCATTAGCACAGATACGCAGTATTTT. It is translated as CASSEGAISTDTQYF. The full variable domain, with the rest looked up from reference TRBV2 and TRBJ2-3, is EPEVTQTPSHQVTQMGQEVILRCVPISNHLYFYWYRQILGQKVEFLVSFYNNEISEKSEIFDDQFSVERPDGSNFTLKIRSTKLEDSAMYFCASSEGAISTDTQYFGPGTRLTVL.

The sample holds many counts of this clonotype. The chain combines TRBV11-2 with TRBJ2-3, with D maybe TRBD2 (6 bases). From germline, CDR1 is SGHAT and CDR2 FQNNGV. The CDR3 is made up of 14 amino acids. Between the trimmed V and J ends, which lost 0 bases and 6 bases, there was a span of 10 bases. For the CDR3, the DNA is TGTGCCAGCAGCTTAGATGCTAGCGTGGATACGCAGTATTTT. It encodes CASSLDASVDTQYF.

The chain is built from TRBV5-1 and TRBJ2-1; tentatively, D is TRBD2 (5 bases). Per the germline V gene, CDR1 is SGHRS and CDR2 is YFSETQ. Trimming took off 3 bases at V and 1 base at J, with 11 bases between the two ends. The CDR3 is 15 amino acids. The CDR3 loop is CASSSAASSYNEQFF. CDR3 DNA: TGCGCCAGCAGCTCAGCGGCGAGTTCCTACAATGAGCAGTTCTTC.

Many counts were recorded for this clonotype. The V gene is TRBV5-1, the J gene TRBJ2-4; D may be TRBD2 (6 bases). The CDR3 is 14 amino acids. CDR1 SGHRS and CDR2 YFSETQ come from the germline V gene. V gave up 2 bases and J gave up 7 bases, with 13 bases separating them. CDR3 amino acids: CASSFGSEGNIQYF. The CDR3 DNA sequence: TGCGCCAGCAGCTTCGGGAGCGAGGGGAACATTCAGTACTTC. Together with reference TRBV5-1 and TRBJ2-4, the CDR3 gives the full variable domain: KAGVTQTPRYLIKTRGQQVTLSCSPISGHRSVSWYQQTPGQGLQFLFEYFSETQRNKGNFPGRFSGRQFSNSRSEMNVSTLELGDSALYLCASSFGSEGNIQYFGAGTRLSVL.

This clonotype showed up just a few times. The chain links TRBV6-2 or TRBV6-3 to TRBJ2-1, with 10 bases aligning to TRBD1. J was trimmed by 5 bases and V by 5 bases; bases with no gene match: 6. Germline V lookup: CDR1 MNHEY, CDR2 SVGEGT. The CDR3 has 15 residues. The CDR3 DNA is TGTGCCAGCAGTAAAAGACAGGGGGCGGACAATGAGCAGTTCTTC. This codes for CASSKRQGADNEQFF.

This CDR3 is CASSQNSGTGYEQYF. The DNA for the CDR3 is TGTGCCAGCAGCCAAAATAGCGGGACAGGCTACGAGCAGTACTTC. V usage is TRBV3-1 and J usage is TRBJ2-7; possibly TRBD1 or TRBD2 for D (8 bases each). V lost 2 bases to trimming and J lost 3 bases, with 14 bases between them. The length of the CDR3 is 15 residues. Per germline, CDR1 LGHDT and CDR2 YNNKEL (reference sequence).

The V gene is TRBV6-2 or TRBV6-3, the J gene TRBJ2-3; 14 positions match TRBD2. The CDR3 extends over 15 amino acids. CDR1 and CDR2 (germline): MNHEY, SVGEGT. V was pared by 6 bases and J by 8 bases, with 7 bases of the junction left unmatched. DNA for the CDR3: TGTGCCAGCAGCTCGGGACTAGCGGGAGTCGGTACGCAGTATTTT. Amino acids: CASSSGLAGVGTQYF.

This clonotype was detected only a few times. The chain combines TRBV7-3 with TRBJ2-1, with D possibly matching TRBD2 (6 bases). The CDR3 totals 15 residues. Germline assignment: CDR1 SGHTA and CDR2 FQGTGA. V lost 5 bases, J lost 1 base, and 12 bases lay in between. As DNA, the CDR3 is TGTGCCAGCAGCCCCGCGGGAAATTCCTACAATGAGCAGTTCTTC. Translated, it gives CASSPAGNSYNEQFF.

This clonotype was picked up a small number of times. The J gene is TRBJ2-7, the V gene TRBV6-2 or TRBV6-3, with D tentatively TRBD2 (5 bases). Trimming removed 4 bases at V and 4 bases at J, with 14 bases between. Germline CDR1 MNHEY, CDR2 SVGEGT. There are 14 residues in the CDR3. CDR3 in DNA: TGTGCCAGCAGTTCGGGGTATAGTGAGTACGAGCAGTACTTC. Its translation: CASSSGYSEYEQYF.

This chain joins TRBV5-1 and TRBJ2-3, with D possibly being TRBD2 (6 bases). The CDR3 covers 17 residues. Germline V CDR1 and CDR2: SGHRS, YFSETQ. Trimming stripped 4 bases from V and 2 bases from J, with 20 bases between. The CDR3 DNA follows: TGCGCCAGCAGCGCATCCTTTAGCGGAAGCTCCACAGATACGCAGTATTTT. It is translated as CASSASFSGSSTDTQYF.